A single sample gave rise to the 8 T cell receptor beta chains below, sequenced in a study of blood T cells in healthy people across ages. Using a J-beta primer mix together with a sample-barcoded 5' primer, a second PCR was run for roughly 7 to 11 cycles. Via MiXCR, TCRdb re-called the 5' RACE reads, giving one row per CDR3 protein. The sample records 700,000 to 950,000 distinct CDR3 sequences, roughly 45% being singletons. Source material: blood. The source is a woman aged 55-70 years in good health.

This clonotype showed up just a few times. This rearrangement joins TRBV30 to TRBJ2-3, with 9 nucleotides matching TRBD2. CDR1 is GTSNPN and CDR2 is SVGIG in the germline V gene (reference sequence). The junction had 7 bases not matched to a gene; V was cut back by 4 bases and J by 8 bases. The CDR3 covers 13 residues. The CDR3 region has the DNA TGTGCCTGGAAGCGGGGGGCCCTTGGTACGCAGTATTTT. Protein: CAWKRGALGTQYF.

In its sample, this clonotype was seen a few times. The rearrangement joins TRBV27 to TRBJ2-7; D might be TRBD1 (6 bases). The CDR3 consists of 13 residues. Per the germline V gene, CDR1 is MNHEY and CDR2 is SMNVEV (reference sequence). V dropped 4 bases and J dropped 5 bases, with 12 bases sitting between them. CDR3 DNA: TGTGCCAGCAGTTCGGCAGGGGCCGACGAGCAGTACTTC. It translates to CASSSAGADEQYF.

The chain has TRBV29-1 and TRBJ1-2; D not certain. The V and J ends lost 4 bases and 8 bases respectively, with 8 bases between them. Germline V CDR1 and CDR2: SQVTM, ANQGSEA. The CDR3 is 10 residues long. CDR3 region: CSVAPGGYTF. CDR3 in DNA: TGCAGCGTTGCTCCTGGAGGCTACACCTTC.

This clonotype occurred once. V is TRBV20-1 and J is TRBJ2-6; D gene ambiguous. Trimming shortened V by 0 bases and J by 3 bases, and 15 bases separated the two germline ends. The CDR3 consists of 17 residues. Per the germline V gene, CDR1 is DFQATT and CDR2 is SNEGSKA (reference sequence). The CDR3 nucleotides read TGCAGTGCTAGAGATTCTGGGAAGGGCCTTGGGGCCAACGTCCTGACTTTC. It translates to CSARDSGKGLGANVLTF.

This clonotype was seen repeatedly, ten times or more. This chain joins TRBV5-1 and TRBJ2-5, with D perhaps TRBD1 (5 bases). The CDR3 has 13 residues. Deletions cut 5 bases from V and 0 bases from J, with 8 bases between. Germline V CDR1 and CDR2: SGHRS, YFSETQ. The CDR3 sequence is CASSSRDQETQYF. In DNA, the CDR3 is TGCGCCAGCAGTTCCAGGGACCAAGAGACCCAGTACTTC.

The chain links TRBV5-1 to TRBJ2-5; TRBD2 agrees at 8 bases. The end of the DNA fits TRBJ2-7 better, so the J call may be wrong. CDR3 length equals 16 residues. Germline V CDR1 and CDR2: SGHRS, YFSETQ. In DNA form, the CDR3 reads TGCGCCAGCAGCCCGACGGGAGCGGGAGATGCCGACGAGCAGTACTTC. It specifies CASSPTGAGDADEQYF.

This clonotype occurred a few times. CDR3 coding DNA: TGTGCCAGCAGCCCACGACTAGCGGCAGACCAAGAGACCCAGTACTTC. Translating it yields CASSPRLAADQETQYF. The rearrangement joins TRBV9 to TRBJ2-5; 9 bases are a match to TRBD2. Germline V gene lookup returns CDR1 SGDLS and CDR2 YYNGEE. V gave up 4 bases and J gave up 0 bases; unmatched junction bases: 7. This CDR3 is built from 16 residues.

This clonotype was picked up a small number of times. The chain employs TRBV7-9 and TRBJ1-2; D might be TRBD1 (5 bases). The CDR3 sequence is 15 residues long. V dropped 1 base and J dropped 10 bases, with 19 bases sitting between them. Germline V CDR1 and CDR2: SEHNR, FQNEAQ (reference sequence). CDR3 sequence (DNA): TGTGCCAGCAGCTTAGAAATGGGGGATGAGAAGTTCTACACCTTC. It encodes CASSLEMGDEKFYTF.